One TCR beta chain is described in this entry. The clone's antigen remains unknown. No much larger clone exists at a distance of one base, and base qualities are not known. The instrument was an Illumina HiSeq 2500. Quantitative 5'-RACE with molecular barcodes was used to prepare TCR beta libraries. Per the source publication's procedure: A new computational method, built on a probabilistic model of VDJ rearrangement, was used to identify disease-linked TCR variants. TCRdb redid the processing of the public reads, applying fastp at Q25 and MiXCR, and retained in-frame beta chains. Identical CDR3 proteins give one entry, which carries the most common genes and DNA. It is TCRdb's table, rather than the study itself, that gives the V and J calls and clone size. In all, the sample holds about 240,000 distinct CDR3 sequences, and 20% to 30% of those were seen once. The top ten clones comprise over 0.55% of the sample.

This specimen belongs to a study of CD8 T cells in ankylosing spondylitis (dated by TCRdb to the late 2010s). Turning to the overall study: T cell receptor beta repertoires were profiled in healthy donors and ankylosing spondylitis patients so that disease-linked TCR variants could be found. Peripheral blood was sampled, and synovial fluid was additionally collected from ankylosing spondylitis patients. In total, the full study cohort was made up of some 100 healthy donors and some 26 ankylosing spondylitis patients. Beyond this particular receptor, the publication reports: A TCR beta motif made up of several highly homologous amino acid variants appeared to be characteristic of blood from ankylosing spondylitis patients. The disease-linked clones had a CD8+ phenotype and were found at relatively low frequencies in peripheral blood. Some TCR beta motif variants had previously been reported in synovial fluid and blood of reactive arthritis patients, which suggested common disease-initiation mechanisms. The disease-linked clones were reported as significantly enriched in matched synovial fluid samples from ankylosing spondylitis patients.

Trimming removed 0 bases from V and 5 bases from J, leaving 17 bases between the germline ends. There are 16 amino acids in the CDR3, from cysteine to phenylalanine inclusive. Just CDR3 DNA is preserved here, 48 bases in frame from base 1. Reading the germline V gene gives CDR1 MDHEN and CDR2 SYDVKM. The clonotype was recovered from a male donor with ankylosing spondylitis or in good health (not recorded which). The sequenced sample consisted of blood, either unsorted or a sorted T cell fraction (not recorded which). The rearranged chain carries TRBV28 and TRBJ2-7, with TRBD1 perhaps the D gene, on 6 matching bases. CDR3 protein: CASSLWTGNGAHEQYF. The sequenced DNA: TGTGCCAGCAGTTTATGGACAGGCAACGGGGCCCACGAGCAGTACTTC.